This record looks at one T cell receptor (beta chain) sequence and its context. This table comes from immunoSEQ multiplex PCR, and its TCRdb copy is limited to in-frame clones, with some not included. This table holds about 40,000 clones, about 93% found once. These data originate in a study of T cell changes during pregnancy in multiple sclerosis. Germline values: CDR1 GTSNPN, CDR2 SVGIG (reference sequence). The CDR3 runs 12 residues. The V segment lost 4 bases and the J segment 5 bases; nucleotides outside the gene matches: 4. The specimen comprised CD4+ T cells from peripheral blood mononuclear cells, sampled in the third trimester of pregnancy. This chain joins TRBV30 and TRBJ1-1; 7 positions agree with TRBD1. The source of this sequence is a female donor with multiple sclerosis, enrolled in a pregnancy study. The CDR3 region has the DNA TGTGCCTGGAAACAGGGGAGGACTGAAGCTTTCTTT. This codes for CAWKQGRTEAFF.